This TCR beta chain comes out of a study of blood T cell repertoires in COVID-19. This clone has just a few counts. Only in-frame clones appear in the TCRdb table, and some are missing; sequencing was by immunoSEQ multiplex PCR. In the table there are roughly 200,000 clones, around 80% of which are singletons. The CDR3 is made up of 16 amino acids. The V gene's germline CDR1 is ENHRY and CDR2 SYGVKD. Trimming cost V 2 bases and J 7 bases, with 20 bases left between them. This clonotype originated in a woman aged 40 to 49 with COVID-19, enrolled during active disease. The V call is TRBV10-3, the J call TRBJ1-2; perhaps TRBD1 as D (6 bases). The sample was peripheral blood. The CDR3 DNA is TGTGCCATCAGTGAGACAATGGTCGGACAGACTGGTGGCTACACCTTC. Its translation is CAISETMVGQTGGYTF.